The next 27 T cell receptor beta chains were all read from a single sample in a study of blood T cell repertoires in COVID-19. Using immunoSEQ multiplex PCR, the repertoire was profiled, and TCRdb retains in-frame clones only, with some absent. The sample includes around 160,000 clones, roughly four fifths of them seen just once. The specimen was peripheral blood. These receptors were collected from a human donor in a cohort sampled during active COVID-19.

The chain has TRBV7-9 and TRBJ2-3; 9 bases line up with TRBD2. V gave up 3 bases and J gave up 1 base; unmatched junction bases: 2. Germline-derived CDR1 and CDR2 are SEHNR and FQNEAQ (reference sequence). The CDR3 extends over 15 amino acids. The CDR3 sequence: CASSLGGRGTDTQYF. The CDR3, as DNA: TGTGCCAGCAGCTTGGGCGGGAGGGGCACAGATACGCAGTATTTT.

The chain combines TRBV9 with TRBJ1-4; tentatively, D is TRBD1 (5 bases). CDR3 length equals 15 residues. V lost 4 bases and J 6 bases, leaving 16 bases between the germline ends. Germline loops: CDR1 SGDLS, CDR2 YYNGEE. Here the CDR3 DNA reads TGTGCCAGCAGCAAAAAGGGGTCTCAGGATGAAAAACTGTTTTTT. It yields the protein CASSKKGSQDEKLFF.

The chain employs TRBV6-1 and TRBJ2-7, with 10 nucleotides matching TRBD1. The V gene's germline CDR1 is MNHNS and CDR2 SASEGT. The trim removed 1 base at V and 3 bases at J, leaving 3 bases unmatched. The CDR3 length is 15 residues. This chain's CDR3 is CASSEGGQGLYEQYF. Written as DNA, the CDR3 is TGTGCCAGCAGTGAAGGGGGACAGGGGCTCTACGAGCAGTACTTC.

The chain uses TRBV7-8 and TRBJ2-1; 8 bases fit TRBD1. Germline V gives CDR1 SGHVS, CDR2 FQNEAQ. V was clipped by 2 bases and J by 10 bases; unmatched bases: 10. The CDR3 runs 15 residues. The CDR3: CASSLLQGAQVEQFF. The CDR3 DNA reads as TGTGCCAGCAGCTTATTGCAGGGGGCGCAGGTAGAGCAGTTCTTC.

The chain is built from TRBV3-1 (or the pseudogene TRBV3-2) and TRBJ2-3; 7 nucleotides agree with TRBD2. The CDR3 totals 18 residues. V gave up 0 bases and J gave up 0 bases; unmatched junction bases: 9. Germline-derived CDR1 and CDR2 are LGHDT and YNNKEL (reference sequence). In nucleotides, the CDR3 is TGTGCCAGCAGCCAAGATCGGGGGGAGGGAATTAGCACAGATACGCAGTATTTT. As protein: CASSQDRGEGISTDTQYF.

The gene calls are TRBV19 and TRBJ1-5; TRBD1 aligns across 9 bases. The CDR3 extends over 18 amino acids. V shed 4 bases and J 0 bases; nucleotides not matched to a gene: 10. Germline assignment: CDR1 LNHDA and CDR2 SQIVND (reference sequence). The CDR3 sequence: CASSNGQGTHYSNQPQHF. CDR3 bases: TGTGCCAGTAGTAACGGACAGGGGACACATTATAGCAATCAGCCCCAGCATTTT.

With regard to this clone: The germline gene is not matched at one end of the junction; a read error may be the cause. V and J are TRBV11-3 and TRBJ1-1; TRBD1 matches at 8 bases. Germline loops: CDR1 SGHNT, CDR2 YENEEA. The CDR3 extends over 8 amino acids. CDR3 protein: CASITGGF. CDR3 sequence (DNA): TGTGCCAGCATCACAGGGGGCTTT.

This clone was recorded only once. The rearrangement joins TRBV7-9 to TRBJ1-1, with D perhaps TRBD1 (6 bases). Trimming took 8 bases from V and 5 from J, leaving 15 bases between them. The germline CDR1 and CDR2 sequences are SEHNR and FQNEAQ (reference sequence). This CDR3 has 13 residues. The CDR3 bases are TGTGCCAGCCGCACAGGGCGGATGACTGAAGCTTTCTTT. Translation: CASRTGRMTEAFF. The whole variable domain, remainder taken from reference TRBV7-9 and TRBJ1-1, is DTGVSQNPRHKITKRGQNVTFRCDPISEHNRLYWYRQTLGQGPEFLTYFQNEAQLEKSRLLSDRFSAERPKGSFSTLEIQRTEQGDSAMYLCASRTGRMTEAFFGQGTRLTVV.

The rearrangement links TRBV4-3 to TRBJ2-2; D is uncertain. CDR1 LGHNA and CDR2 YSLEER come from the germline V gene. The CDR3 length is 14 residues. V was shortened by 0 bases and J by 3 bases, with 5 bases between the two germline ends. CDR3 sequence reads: CASSQDRYTGELFF. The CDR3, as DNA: TGCGCCAGCAGCCAAGACAGATACACCGGGGAGCTGTTTTTT.

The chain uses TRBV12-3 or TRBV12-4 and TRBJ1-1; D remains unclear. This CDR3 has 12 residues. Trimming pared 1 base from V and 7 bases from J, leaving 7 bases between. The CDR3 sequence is CASSLGGYEAFF. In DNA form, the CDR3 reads TGTGCCAGCAGTTTAGGCGGGTATGAAGCTTTCTTT.

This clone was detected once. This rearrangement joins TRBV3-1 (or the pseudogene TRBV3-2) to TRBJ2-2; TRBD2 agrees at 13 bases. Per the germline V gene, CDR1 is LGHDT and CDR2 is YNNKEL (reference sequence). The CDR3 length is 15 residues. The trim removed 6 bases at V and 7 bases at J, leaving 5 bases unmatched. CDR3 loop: CASRLAGGPGGELFF. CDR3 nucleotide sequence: TGTGCCAGCAGACTAGCGGGGGGGCCTGGCGGGGAGCTGTTTTTT.

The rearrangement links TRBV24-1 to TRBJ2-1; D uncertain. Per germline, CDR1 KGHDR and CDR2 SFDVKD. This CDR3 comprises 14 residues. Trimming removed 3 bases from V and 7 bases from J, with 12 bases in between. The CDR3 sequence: CATSDDGYGNEQFF. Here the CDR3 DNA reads TGTGCCACCAGTGATGACGGGTACGGGAATGAGCAGTTCTTC.

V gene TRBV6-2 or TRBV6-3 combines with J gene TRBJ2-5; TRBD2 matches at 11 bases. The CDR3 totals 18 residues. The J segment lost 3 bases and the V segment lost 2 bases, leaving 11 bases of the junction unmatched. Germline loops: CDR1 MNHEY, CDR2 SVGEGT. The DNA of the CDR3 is TGTGCCAGCAGTTACCCCTCGCCTAGCGGGGGGACAGAAGAGACCCAGTACTTC. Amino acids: CASSYPSPSGGTEETQYF.

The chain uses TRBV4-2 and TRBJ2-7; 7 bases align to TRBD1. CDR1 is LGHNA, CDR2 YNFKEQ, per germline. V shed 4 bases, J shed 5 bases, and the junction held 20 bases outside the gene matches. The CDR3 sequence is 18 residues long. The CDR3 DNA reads TGTGCCAGCAGCCCGCTCAAGGGCCAGGGGGTCGCGGCTAACGAGCAGTACTTC. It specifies CASSPLKGQGVAANEQYF.

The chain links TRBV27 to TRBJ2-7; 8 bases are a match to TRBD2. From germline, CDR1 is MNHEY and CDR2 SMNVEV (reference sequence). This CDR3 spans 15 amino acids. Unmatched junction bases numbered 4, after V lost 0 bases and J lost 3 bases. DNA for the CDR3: TGTGCCAGCAGTTTATCGAGTAGCGGGAACTACGAGCAGTACTTC. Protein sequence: CASSLSSSGNYEQYF.

CDR3 nucleotide sequence: TGTGCCAGCAGCTGGGGCGTCACTGAAGCTTTCTTT. It yields the protein CASSWGVTEAFF. The rearrangement joins TRBV6-6 to TRBJ1-1, with D perhaps matching TRBD1 (5 bases). V gave up 6 bases and J gave up 4 bases, with 9 bases separating them. The CDR3 sequence is 12 residues long. The germline V gene encodes CDR1 MNHNY and CDR2 SVGAGI (reference sequence).

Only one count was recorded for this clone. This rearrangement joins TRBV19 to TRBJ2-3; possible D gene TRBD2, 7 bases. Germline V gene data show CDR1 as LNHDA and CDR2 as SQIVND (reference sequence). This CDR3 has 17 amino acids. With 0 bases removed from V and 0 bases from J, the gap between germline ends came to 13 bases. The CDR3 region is CASSIDQGGGSTDTQYF. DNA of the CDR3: TGTGCCAGTAGTATAGATCAAGGCGGGGGCAGCACAGATACGCAGTATTTT.

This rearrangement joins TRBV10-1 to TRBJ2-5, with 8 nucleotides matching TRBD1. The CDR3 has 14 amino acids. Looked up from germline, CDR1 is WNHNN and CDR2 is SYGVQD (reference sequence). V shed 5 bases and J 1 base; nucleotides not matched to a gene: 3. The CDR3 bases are TGCGCCAGCAGTCTGGACAGGGCCCAAGAGACCCAGTACTTC. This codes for CASSLDRAQETQYF.

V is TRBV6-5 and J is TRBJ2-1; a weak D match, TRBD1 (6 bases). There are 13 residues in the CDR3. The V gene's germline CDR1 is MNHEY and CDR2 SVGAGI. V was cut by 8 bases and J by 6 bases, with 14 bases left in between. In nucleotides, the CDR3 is TGTGCCAGCGAGGGGGAGACGCGCAATGAGCAGTTCTTC. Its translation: CASEGETRNEQFF.

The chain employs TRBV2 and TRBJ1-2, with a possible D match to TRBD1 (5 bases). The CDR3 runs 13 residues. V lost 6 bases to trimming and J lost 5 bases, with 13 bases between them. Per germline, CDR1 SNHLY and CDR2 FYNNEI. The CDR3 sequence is CASRGEDLYGYTF. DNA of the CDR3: TGTGCCAGCAGGGGGGAGGACCTGTATGGCTACACCTTC.

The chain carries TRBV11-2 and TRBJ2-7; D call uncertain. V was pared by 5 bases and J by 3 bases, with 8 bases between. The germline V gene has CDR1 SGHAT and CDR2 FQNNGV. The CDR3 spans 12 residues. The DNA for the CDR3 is TGTGCCAGCAGCCGTACAGACTACGAGCAGTACTTC. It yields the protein CASSRTDYEQYF.

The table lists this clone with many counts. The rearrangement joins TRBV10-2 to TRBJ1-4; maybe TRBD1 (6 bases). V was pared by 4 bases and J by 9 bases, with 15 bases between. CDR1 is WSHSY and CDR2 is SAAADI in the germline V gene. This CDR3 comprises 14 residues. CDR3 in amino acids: CASSGEGGLQKLFF. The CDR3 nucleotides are TGCGCCAGCAGTGGGGAGGGGGGGCTGCAAAAACTGTTTTTT.

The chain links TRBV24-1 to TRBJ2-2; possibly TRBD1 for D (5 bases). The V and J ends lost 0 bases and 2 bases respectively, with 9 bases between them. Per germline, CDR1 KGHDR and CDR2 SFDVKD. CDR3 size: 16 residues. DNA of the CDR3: TGTGCCACCAGTGATTTGTGGCAGGGAAACACCGGGGAGCTGTTTTTT. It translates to CATSDLWQGNTGELFF.

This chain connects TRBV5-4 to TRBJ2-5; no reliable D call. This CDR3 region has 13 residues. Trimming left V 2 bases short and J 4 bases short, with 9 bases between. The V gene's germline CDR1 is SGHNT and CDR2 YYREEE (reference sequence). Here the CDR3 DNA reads TGTGCCAGCAGCTTCCCTGGGCGAGAGACCCAGTACTTC. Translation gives CASSFPGRETQYF.

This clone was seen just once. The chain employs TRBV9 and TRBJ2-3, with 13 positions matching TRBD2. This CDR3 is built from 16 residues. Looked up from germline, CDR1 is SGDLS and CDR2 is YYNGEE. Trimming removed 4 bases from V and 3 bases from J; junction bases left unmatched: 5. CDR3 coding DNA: TGTGCCAGCAGCTTCCGGACTAGCGGGAGAACAGATACGCAGTATTTT. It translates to CASSFRTSGRTDTQYF.

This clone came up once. CDR3 coding DNA: TGTGCCAGCAGCGCCCCGCAACAGGGTGAGCAGTACTTC. Its translation: CASSAPQQGEQYF. The chain employs TRBV9 and TRBJ2-7, with a tentative D call TRBD1 (6 bases). V lost 3 bases and J 7 bases, leaving 14 bases between the germline ends. The length of the CDR3 is 13 residues. Germline-derived CDR1 and CDR2 are SGDLS and YYNGEE.

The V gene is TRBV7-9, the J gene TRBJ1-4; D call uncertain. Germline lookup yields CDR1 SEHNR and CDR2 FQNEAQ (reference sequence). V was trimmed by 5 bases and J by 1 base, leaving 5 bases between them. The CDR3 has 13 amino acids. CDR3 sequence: CASSRVTNEKLFF. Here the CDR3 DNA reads TGTGCCAGCAGCAGAGTAACTAATGAAAAACTGTTTTTT.